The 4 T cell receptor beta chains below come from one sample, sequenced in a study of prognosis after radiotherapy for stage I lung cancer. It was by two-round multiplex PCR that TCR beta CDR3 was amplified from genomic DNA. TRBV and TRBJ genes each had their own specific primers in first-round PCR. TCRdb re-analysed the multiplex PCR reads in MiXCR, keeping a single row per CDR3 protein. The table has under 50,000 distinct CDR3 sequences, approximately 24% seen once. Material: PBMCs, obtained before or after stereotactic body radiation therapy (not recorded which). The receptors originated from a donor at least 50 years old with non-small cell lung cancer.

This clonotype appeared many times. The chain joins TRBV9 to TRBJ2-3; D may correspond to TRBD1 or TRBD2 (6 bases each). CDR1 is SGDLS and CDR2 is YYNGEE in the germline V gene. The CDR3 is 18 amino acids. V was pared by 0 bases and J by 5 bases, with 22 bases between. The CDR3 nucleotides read TGTGCCAGCAGCGTAGATTTAGGGGGGCGCGGACCAGAAGATACGCAGTATTTT. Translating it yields CASSVDLGGRGPEDTQYF.

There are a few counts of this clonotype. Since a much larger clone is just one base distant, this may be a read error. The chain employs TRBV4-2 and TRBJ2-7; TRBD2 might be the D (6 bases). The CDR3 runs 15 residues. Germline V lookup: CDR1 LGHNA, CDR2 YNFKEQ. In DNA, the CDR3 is TGTGCCAGCAGCCGCAACGCGGGACTGATATACGAGCAGTGCTTC. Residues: CASSRNAGLIYEQCF.

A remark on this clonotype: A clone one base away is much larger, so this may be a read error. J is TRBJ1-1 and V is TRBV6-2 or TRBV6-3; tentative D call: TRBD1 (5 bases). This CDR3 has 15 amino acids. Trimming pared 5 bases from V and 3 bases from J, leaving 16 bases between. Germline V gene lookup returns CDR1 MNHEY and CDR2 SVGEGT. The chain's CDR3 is CASSTDSVGYTEAFF. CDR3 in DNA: TGTGCCAGCAGTACCGACAGTGTGGGTTACACTGAAGCTTTCTTT.

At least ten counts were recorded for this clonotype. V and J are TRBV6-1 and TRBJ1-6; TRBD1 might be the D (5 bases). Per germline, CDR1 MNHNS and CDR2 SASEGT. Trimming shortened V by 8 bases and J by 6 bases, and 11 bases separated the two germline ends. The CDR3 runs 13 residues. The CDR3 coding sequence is TGTGCCAGCGAACAGGTGATTAATTCACCCCTCCACTTT. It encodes CASEQVINSPLHF.